One sample yielded the 17 T cell receptor beta chains listed below, sequenced in a study of blood T cell repertoires in COVID-19. TCRdb keeps only in-frame clones here, not all; method: immunoSEQ multiplex PCR. The sample records tens of thousands of clones, 80% to 85% being singletons. The sequencing input was peripheral blood. The receptors come from a human donor in a cohort sampled during active COVID-19.

The chain uses TRBV28 and TRBJ2-3, with 7 nucleotides matching TRBD1. Germline V gene sequence: CDR1 MDHEN, CDR2 SYDVKM. The CDR3 loop spans 14 amino acids. V trimming: 7 bases; J trimming: 6 bases; junction bases outside the gene matches: 10. The CDR3 here is CASTEKGARDTQYF. DNA for the CDR3: TGTGCCAGCACAGAGAAGGGGGCGAGGGATACGCAGTATTTT.

The chain recombines TRBV7-9 with TRBJ2-1, with D tentatively TRBD2 (5 bases). V was trimmed by 5 bases and J by 12 bases, leaving 14 bases between them. The CDR3 runs 12 residues. Germline V gene lookup returns CDR1 SEHNR and CDR2 FQNEAQ (reference sequence). The CDR3 sequence is CASSAGGAGQFF. The CDR3 DNA reads as TGTGCCAGCAGCGCTGGAGGAGCCGGGCAGTTCTTC.

The chain recombines TRBV7-9 with TRBJ1-2, with a possible D match to TRBD1 (5 bases). The ends were cut back, 5 bases at V and 2 bases at J, with 12 bases in the middle. This CDR3 is 14 amino acids long. CDR1 and CDR2 (germline): SEHNR, FQNEAQ (reference sequence). This chain's CDR3 is CASSPVEGNYGYTF. CDR3 nucleotide sequence: TGTGCCAGCAGCCCCGTGGAGGGGAACTATGGCTACACCTTC.

J is TRBJ2-4 and V is TRBV28; no definite D call. This CDR3 contains 13 residues. The V gene lost 3 bases and the J gene lost 0 bases, with 3 bases spanning the gap. Per germline, CDR1 MDHEN and CDR2 SYDVKM. The CDR3 sequence is CASSFLAKNIQYF. The CDR3, as DNA: TGTGCCAGCAGTTTCCTAGCCAAAAACATTCAGTACTTC. Together with reference TRBV28 and TRBJ2-4, the CDR3 gives the full variable domain: DVKVTQSSRYLVKRTGEKVFLECVQDMDHENMFWYRQDPGLGLRLIYFSYDVKMKEKGDIPEGYSVSREKKERFSLILESASTNQTSMYLCASSFLAKNIQYFGAGTRLSVL.

CDR3 in amino acids: CASSPISGDTDTQYF. CDR3 bases: TGTGCCAGCAGCCCAATTAGCGGGGACACAGATACGCAGTATTTT. This chain joins TRBV7-9 and TRBJ2-3, with TRBD2 identical over 8 bases. CDR1 and CDR2 (germline): SEHNR, FQNEAQ (reference sequence). The CDR3 has 15 residues. The trim removed 5 bases at V and 2 bases at J, leaving 6 bases unmatched.

The V call is TRBV19, the J call TRBJ1-1, with 8 bases identical to TRBD1. The CDR3 is 13 amino acids. Looked up from germline, CDR1 is LNHDA and CDR2 is SQIVND (reference sequence). Trimming cost V 8 bases and J 7 bases; bases outside gene matches: 9. This CDR3 reads CASAPGQAGEAFF. CDR3 DNA sequence: TGTGCCAGTGCACCGGGACAGGCGGGTGAAGCTTTCTTT. The entire variable domain, with the rest obtained from reference TRBV19 and TRBJ1-1, is as follows: DGGITQSPKYLFRKEGQNVTLSCEQNLNHDAMYWYRQDPGQGLRLIYYSQIVNDFQKGDIAEGYSVSREKKESFPLTVTSAQKNPTAFYLCASAPGQAGEAFFGQGTRLTVV.

DNA of the CDR3: TGTGCCAGCTCACCAAGGAGTATAGGGGTCGAGACCCAGTACTTC. Translating it yields CASSPRSIGVETQYF. This rearrangement joins TRBV18 to TRBJ2-5; D is perhaps TRBD1 (5 bases). CDR3 length: 15 amino acids. CDR1 and CDR2 from the germline V gene are KGHSH and LQKENI. With 2 bases removed from V and 5 bases from J, the gap between germline ends came to 15 bases.

The sample holds one count of this clone. This chain uses TRBV5-1 with TRBJ1-2, with 7 positions matching TRBD1. This CDR3 has 14 amino acids. V was clipped by 0 bases and J by 8 bases; unmatched bases: 7. CDR1 is SGHRS, CDR2 YFSETQ, per germline. CDR3 DNA: TGCGCCAGCAGCTTGGGACAGGGCTATTACGGCTACACCTTC. This codes for CASSLGQGYYGYTF.

The chain has TRBV28 and TRBJ1-5, with 8 bases identical to TRBD1. The CDR3 is 17 amino acids. Per germline, CDR1 MDHEN and CDR2 SYDVKM. Trimming at V came to 4 bases and at J to 4 bases, leaving 12 bases not matched to a gene. CDR3 residues: CASSYAAGTGINQPQHF. DNA of the CDR3: TGTGCCAGCAGTTATGCGGCCGGGACAGGAATAAATCAGCCCCAGCATTTT.

The chain combines TRBV12-3 or TRBV12-4 with TRBJ2-1; 10 bases are shared with TRBD1. The CDR3 loop spans 13 amino acids. J gave up 9 bases and V 5 bases, and 4 bases lay outside the gene matches. The CDR3 nucleotides read TGTGCCAGCAGTAGACAGGGGGCAGGTGAGCAGTTCTTC. It yields the protein CASSRQGAGEQFF.

V gene TRBV20-1 combines with J gene TRBJ2-5, with TRBD2 matching over 9 bases. CDR3 size: 15 residues. The V and J ends lost 3 bases and 5 bases, in that order; junction bases with no gene match: 10. The V gene's germline CDR1 is DFQATT and CDR2 SNEGSKA (reference sequence). CDR3 in amino acids: CSASLSGRRPETQYF. CDR3 in DNA: TGCAGTGCTAGTTTGAGCGGGAGGAGGCCGGAGACCCAGTACTTC.

The chain has TRBV30 and TRBJ1-4; no clear D. CDR1 and CDR2 from the germline V gene are GTSNPN and SVGIG (reference sequence). V was pared by 0 bases and J by 8 bases, with 7 bases between. The CDR3 has 12 amino acids. CDR3 loop: CAWSVSPEKLFF. CDR3 in DNA: TGTGCCTGGAGTGTATCTCCGGAAAAACTGTTTTTT.

This chain connects TRBV7-9 to TRBJ2-7; D unresolved. This CDR3 is 11 amino acids long. The V end was cut by 5 bases, the J end by 4 bases, with 6 bases between. CDR1 is SEHNR and CDR2 is FQNEAQ in the germline V gene (reference sequence). The CDR3 region is CASSPNYEQYF. The CDR3 nucleotides are TGTGCCAGCAGCCCTAATTACGAGCAGTACTTC.

This sequence joins TRBV28 and TRBJ2-7, with 10 bases lining up with TRBD1. CDR3 length equals 14 residues. Germline V gives CDR1 MDHEN, CDR2 SYDVKM. The V and J ends lost 6 bases and 4 bases, in that order; junction bases with no gene match: 6. The CDR3 region has the DNA TGTGCCAGCAGATCGCGGGACAGGGGATACGAGCAGTACTTC. The encoded protein is CASRSRDRGYEQYF.

The chain joins TRBV7-2 to TRBJ2-1; 7 positions agree with TRBD1. Germline V gives CDR1 SGHTA, CDR2 FQGNSA. Trimming at V came to 5 bases and at J to 7 bases, leaving 11 bases not matched to a gene. This CDR3 has 15 residues. CDR3 DNA sequence: TGTGCCAGCAGCCATTGGACAGGCGTGGGAAATGAGCAGTTCTTC. Its translation is CASSHWTGVGNEQFF. Together with reference TRBV7-2 and TRBJ2-1, the CDR3 gives the full variable domain: GAGVSQSPSNKVTEKGKDVELRCDPISGHTALYWYRQSLGQGLEFLIYFQGNSAPDKSGLPSDRFSAERTGGSVSTLTIQRTQQEDSAVYLCASSHWTGVGNEQFFGPGTRLTVL.

Only a few counts were recorded for this clone. V is TRBV15 and J is TRBJ2-1, with 7 bases aligning to TRBD2. CDR1 LNHNV and CDR2 YYDKDF come from the germline V gene (reference sequence). Trimming took 0 bases from V and 9 from J; bases not matched to a gene: 8. The CDR3 contains 15 residues. The CDR3 DNA follows: TGTGCCACCAGCAGAGACCCGGGGGGTATAGGTGAGCAGTTCTTC. This translates into CATSRDPGGIGEQFF.

The V call is TRBV9, the J call TRBJ2-6, with 7 bases identical to TRBD2. Per germline, CDR1 SGDLS and CDR2 YYNGEE. This CDR3 contains 17 residues. V trimming: 0 bases; J trimming: 0 bases; junction bases outside the gene matches: 3. CDR3 in amino acids: CASSVGGGNSGANVLTF. For the CDR3, the DNA is TGTGCCAGCAGCGTAGGCGGGGGTAACTCTGGGGCCAACGTCCTGACTTTC.